The 9 T cell receptor beta chains listed next were all sequenced from one sample in a study of control samples from healthy donors and cancer patients. TCRdb's copy holds only in-frame clones and misses some; the assay was immunoSEQ multiplex PCR. The sample includes over 100,000 clones, 80% to 95% of them seen just once. The sequencing sample was made of blood. Receptors were obtained from a man between 18 and 29 years old in good health.

The genes are TRBV4-2 and TRBJ2-3; 7 bases align to TRBD2. This CDR3 has 16 residues. Germline V gene lookup returns CDR1 LGHNA and CDR2 YNFKEQ. The V segment lost 0 bases and the J segment 6 bases; nucleotides outside the gene matches: 9. Written as DNA, the CDR3 is TGTGCCAGCAGCCAAGACCGGGCTAGCGGCTTGGATACGCAGTATTTT. Amino acid sequence: CASSQDRASGLDTQYF.

The rearrangement joins TRBV27 to TRBJ2-2, with D possibly called TRBD1 or TRBD2 (5 bases each). This CDR3 region has 14 residues. CDR1 is MNHEY and CDR2 is SMNVEV in the germline V gene (reference sequence). The ends were cut back, 5 bases at V and 6 bases at J, with 13 bases in the middle. CDR3 sequence: CASSLTGAPGELFF. The CDR3 DNA sequence: TGTGCCAGCAGTCTAACCGGGGCCCCCGGGGAGCTGTTTTTT.

The chain carries TRBV29-1 and TRBJ2-3; 7 nucleotides agree with TRBD1. This CDR3 region has 14 residues. The germline CDR1 and CDR2 sequences are SQVTM and ANQGSEA. V shed 5 bases and J 3 bases; nucleotides not matched to a gene: 8. CDR3 amino acids: CSVSRQGQTDTQYF. CDR3 nucleotides: TGCAGCGTTTCCCGACAGGGACAGACAGATACGCAGTATTTT.

V and J are TRBV15 and TRBJ2-7, with TRBD2 matching over 8 bases. The CDR3 length is 15 residues. Germline V gives CDR1 LNHNV, CDR2 YYDKDF (reference sequence). V dropped 3 bases and J dropped 2; count of bases not matched to a gene: 6. The CDR3 region is CATSRASGGAYEQYF. CDR3 DNA: TGTGCCACCAGCAGGGCCAGCGGGGGCGCCTACGAGCAGTACTTC.

The sample holds one count of this clone. The genes are TRBV2 and TRBJ2-1, with 7 bases identical to TRBD2. After removal of 8 bases from V and 2 bases from J, the junction contained 9 bases not matched to a gene. The length of the CDR3 is 15 residues. CDR1 and CDR2 (germline): SNHLY, FYNNEI. CDR3 loop: CASCSLAGAYNEQFF. The CDR3 DNA is TGTGCCAGCTGTTCTCTCGCGGGGGCCTACAATGAGCAGTTCTTC.

V usage is TRBV5-4 and J usage is TRBJ2-7; 10 bases are shared with TRBD1. The CDR3 extends over 15 amino acids. The J segment lost 2 bases and the V segment lost 4 bases, leaving 6 bases of the junction unmatched. Germline V gene lookup returns CDR1 SGHNT and CDR2 YYREEE (reference sequence). CDR3 protein: CASSHRGTGAYEQYF. CDR3 coding DNA: TGTGCCAGCAGCCACCGGGGGACAGGGGCCTACGAGCAGTACTTC. The full variable domain, rest sourced from reference TRBV5-4 and TRBJ2-7, is ETGVTQSPTHLIKTRGQQVTLRCSSQSGHNTVSWYQQALGQGPQFIFQYYREEENGRGNFPPRFSGLQFPNYSSELNVNALELDDSALYLCASSHRGTGAYEQYFGPGTRLTVT.

This chain joins TRBV7-9 and TRBJ2-5, with D possibly TRBD2 on 7 matching bases. The CDR3 is 13 amino acids. Germline loops: CDR1 SEHNR, CDR2 FQNEAQ (reference sequence). V gave up 8 bases and J gave up 1 base, with 11 bases separating them. CDR3 sequence reads: CASRRGAQETQYF. CDR3 DNA sequence: TGTGCCAGCCGCCGGGGGGCCCAAGAGACCCAGTACTTC.

The CDR3 loop is CASSLGQTGTGELFF. CDR3 DNA: TGTGCCAGCAGTCTCGGACAAACCGGCACCGGGGAGCTGTTTTTT. The chain combines TRBV28 with TRBJ2-2; tentative D call: TRBD1 (5 bases). Germline CDR1 reads MDHEN; CDR2 reads SYDVKM. The CDR3 extends over 15 amino acids. Trimming took off 5 bases at V and 4 bases at J, with 14 bases between the two ends.

The V gene is TRBV12-5, the J gene TRBJ2-5, with a possible D match to TRBD1 (5 bases). The CDR3 is 13 residues long. Germline CDR1 is LGHNT and CDR2 is FRNRAP. Trimming left V 6 bases short and J 5 bases short, with 13 bases between. The CDR3 nucleotides are TGTGCTAGTGGGCATGGGGCTTCGGAGACCCAGTACTTC. As protein: CASGHGASETQYF.